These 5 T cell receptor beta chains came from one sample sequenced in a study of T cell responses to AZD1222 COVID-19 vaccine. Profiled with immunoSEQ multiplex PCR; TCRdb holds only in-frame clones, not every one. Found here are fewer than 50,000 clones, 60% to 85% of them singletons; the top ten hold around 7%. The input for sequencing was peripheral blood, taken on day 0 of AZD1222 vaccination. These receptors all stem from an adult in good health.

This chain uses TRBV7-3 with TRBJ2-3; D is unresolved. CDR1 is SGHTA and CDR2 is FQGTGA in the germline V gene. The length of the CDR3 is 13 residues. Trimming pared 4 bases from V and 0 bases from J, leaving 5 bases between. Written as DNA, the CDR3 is TGTGCCAGCAGCTCTACTAGCACAGATACGCAGTATTTT. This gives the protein CASSSTSTDTQYF.

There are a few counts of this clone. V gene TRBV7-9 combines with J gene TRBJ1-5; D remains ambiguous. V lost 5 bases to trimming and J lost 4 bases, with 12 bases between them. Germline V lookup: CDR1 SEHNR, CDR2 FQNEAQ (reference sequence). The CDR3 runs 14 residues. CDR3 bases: TGTGCCAGCAGCCTAATGGGTGGGAATCAGCCCCAGCATTTT. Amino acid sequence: CASSLMGGNQPQHF.

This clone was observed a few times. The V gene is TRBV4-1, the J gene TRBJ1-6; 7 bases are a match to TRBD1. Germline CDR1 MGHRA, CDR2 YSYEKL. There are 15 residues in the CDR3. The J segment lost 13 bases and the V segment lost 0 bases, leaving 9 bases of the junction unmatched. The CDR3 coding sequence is TGCGCCAGCAGCCAAGATCTTCCAGGGGGTTACCCCCTCCACTTT. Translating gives CASSQDLPGGYPLHF.

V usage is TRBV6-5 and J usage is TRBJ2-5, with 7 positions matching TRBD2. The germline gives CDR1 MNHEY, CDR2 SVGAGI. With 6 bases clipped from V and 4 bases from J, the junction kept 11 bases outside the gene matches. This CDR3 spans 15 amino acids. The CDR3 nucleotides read TGTGCCAGCAGGAGAGCGGGGAGGGGAGCAGAGACCCAGTACTTC. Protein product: CASRRAGRGAETQYF.

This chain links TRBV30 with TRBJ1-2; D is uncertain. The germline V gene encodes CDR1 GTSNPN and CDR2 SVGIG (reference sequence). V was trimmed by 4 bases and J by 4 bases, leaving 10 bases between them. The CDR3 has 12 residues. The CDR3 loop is CAWNSVVYGYTF. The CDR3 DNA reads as TGTGCCTGGAATTCGGTGGTCTATGGCTACACCTTC.